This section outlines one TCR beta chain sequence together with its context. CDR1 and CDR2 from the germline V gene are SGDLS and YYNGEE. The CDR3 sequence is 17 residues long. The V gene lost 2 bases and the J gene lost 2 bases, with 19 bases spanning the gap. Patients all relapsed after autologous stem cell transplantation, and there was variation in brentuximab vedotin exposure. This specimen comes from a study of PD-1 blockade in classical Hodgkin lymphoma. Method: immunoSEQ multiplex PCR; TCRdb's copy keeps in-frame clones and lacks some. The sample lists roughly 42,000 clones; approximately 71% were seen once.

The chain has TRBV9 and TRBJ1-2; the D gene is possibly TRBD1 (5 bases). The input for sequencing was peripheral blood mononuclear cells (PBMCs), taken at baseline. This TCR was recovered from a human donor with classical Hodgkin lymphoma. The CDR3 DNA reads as TGTGCCAGCAGCGTTGCCGTGATGGACACACAAAACTATGGCTACACCTTC. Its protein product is CASSVAVMDTQNYGYTF.